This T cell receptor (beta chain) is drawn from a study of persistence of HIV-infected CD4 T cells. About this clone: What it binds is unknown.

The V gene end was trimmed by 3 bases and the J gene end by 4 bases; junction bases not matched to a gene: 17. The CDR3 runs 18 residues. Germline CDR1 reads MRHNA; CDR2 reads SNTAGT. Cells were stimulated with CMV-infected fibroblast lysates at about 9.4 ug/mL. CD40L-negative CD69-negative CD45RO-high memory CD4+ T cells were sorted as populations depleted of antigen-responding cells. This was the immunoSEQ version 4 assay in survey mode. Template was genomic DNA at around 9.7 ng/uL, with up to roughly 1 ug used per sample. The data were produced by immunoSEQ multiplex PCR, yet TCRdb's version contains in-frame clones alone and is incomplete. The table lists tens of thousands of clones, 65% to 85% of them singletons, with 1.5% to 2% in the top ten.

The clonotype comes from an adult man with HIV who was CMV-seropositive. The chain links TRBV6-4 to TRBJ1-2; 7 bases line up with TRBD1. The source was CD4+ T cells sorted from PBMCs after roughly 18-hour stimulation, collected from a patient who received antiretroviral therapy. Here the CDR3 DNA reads TGTGCCAGCAGTGAACCGACAGGGAGGAGAGGGGAGGGCTATGGCTACACCTTC. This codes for CASSEPTGRRGEGYGYTF.